This TCR beta chain was profiled in a study of blood T cell repertoires in COVID-19. Original methodology: Cell counts per sample came from amplifying reference gene primers. Data came from immunoSEQ multiplex PCR; TCRdb stores just in-frame clones and leaves some out. The V and J calls and clone size were taken over from that table, and D and trimming were inferred from the DNA. Of 200,000 to 300,000 clones listed, roughly nine tenths are singletons. The CDR3 extends over 13 amino acids. Germline CDR1 reads WNHNN; CDR2 reads SYGVQD (reference sequence). V was clipped by 6 bases and J by 4 bases, with 10 bases between them.

The sequenced material came from peripheral blood. The source is a man aged 60 to 75 who had recovered from COVID-19. The genes are TRBV10-1 and TRBJ1-5; the D is unclear. The CDR3 DNA reads TGCGCCAGCAGCGAGGACGGGAATCAGCCCCAGCATTTT. Protein sequence: CASSEDGNQPQHF.